What follows are 28 T cell receptor beta chains derived from one specimen sequenced in a study of T cell responses to AZD1222 COVID-19 vaccine. Repertoires were generated with immunoSEQ multiplex PCR, while TCRdb's copy carries only in-frame clones and drops some. The sample records 55,000 to 65,000 clones, 85% being singletons. This specimen was peripheral blood, taken on day 0 of AZD1222 vaccination. These receptor sequences come from an adult in good health.

The chain uses TRBV30 and TRBJ1-6; D not resolved. Germline assignment: CDR1 GTSNPN and CDR2 SVGIG (reference sequence). This CDR3 has 14 amino acids. V lost 1 base, J lost 4 bases, and 8 bases lay in between. The CDR3 loop reads CAWSGHGYNSPLHF. In nucleotides, the CDR3 is TGTGCCTGGAGTGGACATGGGTATAATTCACCCCTCCACTTT.

The J gene is TRBJ1-4, the V gene TRBV4-1; unclear D gene. V lost 4 bases to trimming and J lost 8 bases, with 17 bases between them. The CDR3 runs 15 residues. Germline V gene lookup returns CDR1 MGHRA and CDR2 YSYEKL. Written as DNA, the CDR3 is TGCGCCAGCAGCCTCCTTAAGGGAGGAGGAGAAAAACTGTTTTTT. Encoded protein: CASSLLKGGGEKLFF.

The rearrangement uses TRBV3-1 (or the pseudogene TRBV3-2) and TRBJ2-7, with TRBD1 as a possible D gene (6 bases). Between the trimmed V and J ends, which lost 4 bases and 5 bases, there was a span of 15 bases. This CDR3 has 14 amino acids. Germline loops: CDR1 LGHDT, CDR2 YNNKEL (reference sequence). The CDR3 sequence is CASSLLYRVHEQYF. CDR3 in DNA: TGTGCCAGCAGCCTCCTCTACAGGGTCCACGAGCAGTACTTC.

The chain uses TRBV27 and TRBJ1-5; D unclear. The V gene lost 6 bases and the J gene lost 4 bases, with 7 bases spanning the gap. In germline, CDR1 is MNHEY, CDR2 SMNVEV (reference sequence). This CDR3 contains 12 residues. Here the CDR3 reads CASSFKNQPQHF. The CDR3 DNA reads as TGTGCCAGCAGCTTTAAGAATCAGCCCCAGCATTTT.

The CDR3 loop reads CASSEARGLQYF. CDR3 nucleotide sequence: TGTGCCAGCAGTGAAGCGCGGGGCTTGCAGTATTTT. The chain couples TRBV6-1 to TRBJ2-3; D may be TRBD2 (6 bases). CDR1 and CDR2 (germline): MNHNS, SASEGT. This CDR3 spans 12 amino acids. Trimming took off 0 bases at V and 11 bases at J, with 9 bases between the two ends.

This clone is a singleton in its sample. The chain carries TRBV19 and TRBJ1-5, with a weak D call TRBD1 (6 bases). Between the trimmed V and J ends, which lost 11 bases and 0 bases, there was a span of 11 bases. CDR3 size: 13 residues. Germline CDR1 and CDR2: LNHDA and SQIVND (reference sequence). Here the CDR3 reads CASSGDSNQPQHF. The CDR3 nucleotides read TGTGCCTCTTCAGGGGATAGCAATCAGCCCCAGCATTTT.

The chain carries TRBV5-1 and TRBJ1-2; D remains unclear. CDR1 and CDR2 (germline): SGHRS, YFSETQ. Trimming stripped 0 bases from V and 0 bases from J, with 9 bases between. CDR3 length: 15 amino acids. The CDR3 reads CASSLALTSNYGYTF. In DNA, the CDR3 is TGCGCCAGCAGCTTGGCCCTTACCTCTAACTATGGCTACACCTTC.

V gene TRBV19 combines with J gene TRBJ2-6; 9 bases align to TRBD1. The V and J ends lost 1 base and 1 base, in that order; junction bases with no gene match: 8. Germline loops: CDR1 LNHDA, CDR2 SQIVND (reference sequence). This CDR3 has 19 amino acids. CDR3 bases: TGTGCCAGTAGTATAGTACGGGACAGGGTTTGGTCTGGGGCCAACGTCCTGACTTTC. Translation gives CASSIVRDRVWSGANVLTF. The variable domain in full, with the rest retrieved from reference TRBV19 and TRBJ2-6, is DGGITQSPKYLFRKEGQNVTLSCEQNLNHDAMYWYRQDPGQGLRLIYYSQIVNDFQKGDIAEGYSVSREKKESFPLTVTSAQKNPTAFYLCASSIVRDRVWSGANVLTFGAGSRLTVL.

The rearrangement joins TRBV21-1 to TRBJ2-3; TRBD2 is the table's D call, not checked against the DNA. TRBV21-1 is classified as a pseudogene. The CDR3 consists of 16 residues. CDR3 DNA: TGTGCCGGATCCGGGACTAGCGGTGCTAGCACAGATACGCAGTATTTT. Protein sequence: CAGSGTSGASTDTQYF.

The gene calls are TRBV7-8 and TRBJ2-7; D is undetermined. V lost 5 bases, J lost 2 bases, and 16 bases lay in between. The CDR3 covers 15 residues. Germline CDR1 and CDR2: SGHVS and FQNEAQ. The CDR3 here is CASSPRRIRAYEQYF. In DNA form, the CDR3 reads TGTGCCAGCAGCCCCCGAAGGATCCGGGCCTACGAGCAGTACTTC.

V gene TRBV6-5 combines with J gene TRBJ2-3; 11 positions match TRBD2. CDR3 size: 16 residues. Germline CDR1 and CDR2: MNHEY and SVGAGI. V was clipped by 4 bases and J by 1 base; unmatched bases: 4. The CDR3 DNA sequence: TGTGCCAGCAGTTCGCCGGGACTAGCGGGCACAGATACGCAGTATTTT. Residues: CASSSPGLAGTDTQYF.

This chain joins TRBV7-2 and TRBJ1-5; D unresolved. The ends were cut back, 3 bases at V and 4 bases at J, with 7 bases in the middle. Per the germline V gene, CDR1 is SGHTA and CDR2 is FQGNSA. This CDR3 has 13 residues. The CDR3 DNA is TGTGCCAGCAGCTTGATACGGAATCAGCCCCAGCATTTT. This translates into CASSLIRNQPQHF.

For the CDR3, the DNA is TGTGCCAGCAGTTTATGGAGGGGACAGGGAATAGAGACCCAGTACTTC. It is translated as CASSLWRGQGIETQYF. The rearrangement uses TRBV27 and TRBJ2-5, with TRBD1 matching over 9 bases. This CDR3 is 16 amino acids long. Trimming removed 1 base from V and 4 bases from J; junction bases left unmatched: 7. The germline CDR1 and CDR2 sequences are MNHEY and SMNVEV (reference sequence).

V and J are TRBV7-9 and TRBJ2-1; D may match TRBD1 or TRBD2 (6 bases each). There are 10 residues in the CDR3. Trimming removed 5 bases from V and 12 bases from J, with 8 bases in between. CDR1 and CDR2 (germline): SEHNR, FQNEAQ (reference sequence). The CDR3 loop is CASSGGGQFF. For the CDR3, the DNA is TGTGCCAGCAGCGGAGGGGGGCAGTTCTTC.

This rearrangement joins TRBV6-6 to TRBJ1-1; D possibly corresponds to TRBD1 (5 bases). Looked up from germline, CDR1 is MNHNY and CDR2 is SVGAGI (reference sequence). The CDR3 is 13 amino acids. The V gene lost 10 bases and the J gene lost 3 bases, with 15 bases spanning the gap. CDR3 nucleotides: TGTGCCATCCGCAGGGTTGTGGACACTGAAGCTTTCTTT. Translation: CAIRRVVDTEAFF.

The chain recombines TRBV29-1 with TRBJ2-6; D may be TRBD2 (5 bases). Germline V CDR1 and CDR2: SQVTM, ANQGSEA. The germline V and J ends were trimmed by 4 bases and 2 bases, with 9 bases remaining between them. The CDR3 has 14 residues. CDR3 bases: TGCAGCGTTGCGGCGGGTACTGGGGCCAACGTCCTGACTTTC. Protein: CSVAAGTGANVLTF. Combining the CDR3 with reference TRBV29-1 and TRBJ2-6 gives the whole variable domain SAVISQKPSRDICQRGTSLTIQCQVDSQVTMMFWYRQQPGQSLTLIATANQGSEATYESGFVIDKFPISRPNLTFSTLTVSNMSPEDSSIYLCSVAAGTGANVLTFGAGSRLTVL.

The gene calls are TRBV3-1 (or the pseudogene TRBV3-2) and TRBJ2-5, with D unresolved. CDR3 length: 13 amino acids. The germline V and J ends were trimmed by 1 base and 4 bases, with 7 bases remaining between them. Germline loops: CDR1 LGHDT, CDR2 YNNKEL (reference sequence). This CDR3 reads CASSQGVLETQYF. In DNA form, the CDR3 reads TGTGCCAGCAGCCAAGGGGTACTAGAGACCCAGTACTTC.

The rearrangement joins TRBV29-1 to TRBJ1-2; maybe TRBD1 (5 bases). CDR1 and CDR2 from the germline V gene are SQVTM and ANQGSEA. V lost 4 bases and J lost 8, with 20 bases in between. There are 14 residues in the CDR3. CDR3 sequence (DNA): TGCAGCGTTGTGGGGCAGGGCTTATCTGGGGGCTACACCTTC. As protein: CSVVGQGLSGGYTF.

The chain employs TRBV5-1 and TRBJ1-2, with TRBD1 as a possible D gene (5 bases). The germline gives CDR1 SGHRS, CDR2 YFSETQ. V lost 2 bases, J lost 7 bases, and 15 bases lay in between. The CDR3 runs to 14 residues. The CDR3 spells CASSLKQGGGGYTF. CDR3 bases: TGCGCCAGCAGCTTAAAGCAGGGCGGGGGTGGCTACACCTTC.

This clone was detected only a few times. J is TRBJ2-6 and V is TRBV28, with D perhaps matching TRBD1 (6 bases). Trimming pared 6 bases from V and 0 bases from J, leaving 9 bases between. The CDR3 is made up of 15 amino acids. The V gene's germline CDR1 is MDHEN and CDR2 SYDVKM. This chain's CDR3 is CASSRDNSGANVLTF. CDR3 bases: TGTGCCAGCAGCCGGGACAACTCTGGGGCCAACGTCCTGACTTTC.

The chain links TRBV9 to TRBJ2-3; perhaps D is TRBD1 or TRBD2 (5 bases each). This CDR3 comprises 14 residues. Per the germline V gene, CDR1 is SGDLS and CDR2 is YYNGEE. Trimming shortened V by 3 bases and J by 2 bases, and 10 bases separated the two germline ends. CDR3 region: CASSARDVTDTQYF. DNA of the CDR3: TGTGCCAGCAGCGCGAGGGACGTCACAGATACGCAGTATTTT.

This chain connects TRBV7-9 to TRBJ1-1; 7 bases are shared with TRBD1. The length of the CDR3 is 14 residues. The V gene end was trimmed by 4 bases and the J gene end by 1 base; junction bases not matched to a gene: 3. CDR1 and CDR2 (germline): SEHNR, FQNEAQ (reference sequence). The CDR3: CASSSQGGNTEAFF. The CDR3 DNA follows: TGTGCCAGCAGCTCTCAGGGGGGGAACACTGAAGCTTTCTTT.

CDR3 protein: CASTPDYKGGYTF. The CDR3 nucleotides are TGTGCCAGCACCCCGGACTACAAGGGTGGCTACACCTTC. The J gene is TRBJ1-2, the V gene TRBV6-5; no clear D. Germline V gives CDR1 MNHEY, CDR2 SVGAGI. V shed 7 bases and J shed 7 bases, with 16 bases lying between them. CDR3 length equals 13 residues.

J is TRBJ1-1 and V is TRBV18; D ambiguous. The CDR3 contains 14 residues. Germline values: CDR1 KGHSH, CDR2 LQKENI. V was shortened by 4 bases and J by 0 bases, with 9 bases between the two germline ends. The chain's CDR3 is CASSRTVMNTEAFF. The CDR3 nucleotides read TGTGCCAGCTCACGGACTGTAATGAACACTGAAGCTTTCTTT. Filled out from reference TRBV18 and TRBJ1-1, the complete variable domain reads NAGVMQNPRHLVRRRGQEARLRCSPMKGHSHVYWYRQLPEEGLKFMVYLQKENIIDESGMPKERFSAEFPKEGPSILRIQQVVRGDSAAYFCASSRTVMNTEAFFGQGTRLTVV.

The count of this clone is one. The V and J genes are TRBV30 and TRBJ2-3, with 7 bases identical to TRBD2. Germline loops: CDR1 GTSNPN, CDR2 SVGIG (reference sequence). The CDR3 runs to 15 residues. The junction had 3 bases not matched to a gene; V was cut back by 0 bases and J by 0 bases. CDR3 protein: CAWSVGGGSTDTQYF. In DNA, the CDR3 is TGTGCCTGGAGTGTAGGCGGGGGAAGCACAGATACGCAGTATTTT.

This chain links TRBV28 with TRBJ1-2; the D gene is possibly TRBD1 (5 bases). The CDR3 has 13 amino acids. Germline V lookup: CDR1 MDHEN, CDR2 SYDVKM. CDR3 in amino acids: CVSYGGTVYGYTF. The CDR3 DNA follows: TGTGTTTCCTACGGGGGGACTGTCTATGGCTACACCTTC.

The V and J genes are TRBV19 and TRBJ1-5; 9 nucleotides agree with TRBD1. The CDR3 spans 15 residues. Germline lookup yields CDR1 LNHDA and CDR2 SQIVND (reference sequence). V shed 6 bases, J shed 4 bases, and the junction held 7 bases outside the gene matches. CDR3 loop: CASRGHGQGNQPQHF. CDR3 coding DNA: TGTGCCAGTAGGGGACATGGACAGGGGAATCAGCCCCAGCATTTT.

V and J are TRBV16 and TRBJ1-4; D might be TRBD1 (5 bases). This CDR3 spans 13 amino acids. The germline gives CDR1 KGHSY, CDR2 FQNENV. V was pared by 7 bases and J by 7 bases, with 13 bases between. The DNA of the CDR3 is TGTGCCAGCAACGAAAAGGGGAGTGAAAAACTGTTTTTT. Its translation is CASNEKGSEKLFF.